These T cell receptor beta chains were read from a single sample in a study of siplizumab effects on memory and regulatory T cells. Assay: immunoSEQ multiplex PCR; the TCRdb copy retains only in-frame clones and omits some. Here the sample spans some 41,000 clones, approximately 88% being singletons. Sequencing was performed on naive CD4+ T cells sorted from blood. These receptor sequences come from a human donor in good health. CDR3s include the opening cysteine and the closing phenylalanine or tryptophan. D genes are given only for firm matches. Not all rows give a size; the values are once, few, many and, for expanded clones, a class.

clone size,J gene,V gene,D gene,CDR3 DNA,CDR3 protein
NA,TRBJ2-3,TRBV7-3,NA,TGTGCCAGCAGCAACTTGGGCCTACCAGATACGCAGTATTTT,CASSNLGLPDTQYF
NA,TRBJ1-5,TRBV6-1,TRBD1,TGTGCCAGCAGTGCGCAGGGGGTTTTGAAACAGCCCCAGCATTTT,CASSAQGVLKQPQHF
NA,TRBJ1-1,TRBV7-8,NA,TGTGCCAGCAGCTTAATGGGACTTATCGGATACACTGAAGCTTTCTTT,CASSLMGLIGYTEAFF
once,TRBJ2-7,TRBV5-1,NA,TGCGCCAGCAGCTTGGCATCAGGGGTCAACGAGCAGTACTTC,CASSLASGVNEQYF
NA,TRBJ1-3,TRBV6-1,NA,TGTGCCAGCAGTGAACCACTAGGAGGGTATTCTAGAAACACCATATATTTT,CASSEPLGGYSRNTIYF
NA,TRBJ2-7,TRBV5-1,NA,TGCGCCAGCAGCTTGAGTCAGGGGCTTTACGAGCAGTACTTC,CASSLSQGLYEQYF
NA,TRBJ1-2,TRBV10-3,NA,TGTGCCATCAGTGTTTTACAGGTTAACTATGGCTACACCTTC,CAISVLQVNYGYTF
NA,TRBJ2-2,TRBV7-9,TRBD2,TGTGCCAGCAGCTTCGGGACTAGACCTTCCCGGGAGCTGTTTTTT,CASSFGTRPSRELFF
NA,TRBJ2-5,TRBV5-1,NA,TGCGCCAGCAGCTTTGCCCGGGGGATCGGCCAGGAGACCCAGTACTTC,CASSFARGIGQETQYF
NA,TRBJ2-2,TRBV2,NA,TGTGCCAGCAGTCCTAGACAGAACACCGGGGAGCTGTTTTTT,CASSPRQNTGELFF
NA,TRBJ1-4,TRBV11-1,TRBD1,TGTGCCAGCAGCTCCTACCCGGGGACAGGCATCGAAAAACTGTTTTTT,CASSSYPGTGIEKLFF
NA,TRBJ1-5,TRBV7-9,NA,TGTGCCAGCAGCCCAGGTATAAATCAGCCCCAGCATTTT,CASSPGINQPQHF
NA,TRBJ2-1,TRBV18,TRBD2,TGTGCCAGCTCACCTACGGGACTAGCGGGGGGGGAATACAATGAGCAGTTCTTC,CASSPTGLAGGEYNEQFF
NA,TRBJ2-7,TRBV6-5,TRBD2,TGTGCCAGCAGTTCGACCTGGACTAGCGCTACCTACGAGCAGTACTTC,CASSSTWTSATYEQYF
NA,TRBJ2-1,TRBV11-2,NA,TGTGCCAGCAGGGGGGTAGAAACCCATGAGCAGTTCTTC,CASRGVETHEQFF
NA,TRBJ2-7,TRBV5-4,NA,TGTGCCAGCAGCTCACAGGGATATGGCTACGAGCAGTACTTC,CASSSQGYGYEQYF
NA,TRBJ1-1,TRBV5-1,NA,TGCGCCAGCAGCTTCTCCGGGAACACTGAAGCTTTCTTT,CASSFSGNTEAFF
NA,TRBJ2-7,TRBV10-3,TRBD2,TGTGCCATCAGTGATCGGGGGGAGGGTAACGAGCAGTACTTC,CAISDRGEGNEQYF
NA,TRBJ1-6,TRBV5-1,NA,TGCGCCAGCAGCTTAGCGGGGGATAATTCACCCCTCCACTTT,CASSLAGDNSPLHF
NA,TRBJ2-5,TRBV14,NA,TGTGCCAGCAGCGTCTACTTGGGGACCCAGTACTTC,CASSVYLGTQYF
NA,TRBJ2-7,TRBV19,NA,TGTGCCAGTAGTATAGAGGGGGCGGTTTCCGAGCAGTACTTC,CASSIEGAVSEQYF
NA,TRBJ2-1,TRBV7-9,NA,TGTGCCAGCAGCTATGACGGCAGGTACAATGAGCAGTTCTTC,CASSYDGRYNEQFF
NA,TRBJ1-2,TRBV6-6,TRBD1,TGTGCCAGCAGTCCGAGGACAGGGACCGACCGGGGCTACACCTTC,CASSPRTGTDRGYTF
NA,TRBJ2-5,TRBV6-1,NA,TGTGCCAGCAGTGAATTCGGACTACAAGAGACCCAGTACTTC,CASSEFGLQETQYF
NA,TRBJ2-5,TRBV4-1,TRBD1,TGCGCCAGCAGCCCGACAGGGGGACAAGAGACCCAGTACTTC,CASSPTGGQETQYF
NA,TRBJ1-1,TRBV5-1,NA,TGCGCCAGCAGTTCGTCACAGGAACCCTTGACGAACGCTGAAGCTTTCTTT,CASSSSQEPLTNAEAFF
NA,TRBJ1-5,TRBV6-6,NA,TGTGCCAGCAGTTACGGGCAGGGTGTTAATCAGCCCCAGCATTTT,CASSYGQGVNQPQHF
NA,TRBJ2-4,TRBV7-6,NA,TGTGCCAGCAGCTTAGACGGGGACATTCAGTACTTC,CASSLDGDIQYF
NA,TRBJ2-7,TRBV9,TRBD2,TGTGCCAGCAGCAAAACTAGCGGGACCTACGAGCAGTACTTC,CASSKTSGTYEQYF
NA,TRBJ2-7,TRBV10-3,TRBD1,TGTGCCATCAGTGAGTCCGGGACAGGGGGCGACGAGCAGTACTTC,CAISESGTGGDEQYF
few,TRBJ2-7,TRBV27,TRBD1,TGTGCCAGCGGTTACGGGGACAGGGCTAACGAGCAGTACTTC,CASGYGDRANEQYF
NA,TRBJ2-7,TRBV2,NA,TGTGCCAGCAGTGATGGGGAGAGGGGCACCTACGAGCAGTACTTC,CASSDGERGTYEQYF
once,TRBJ2-5,TRBV5-1,NA,TGCGCCAGCAGCTTGACAGGGCTAGCAGGGACCCAGTACTTC,CASSLTGLAGTQYF
NA,TRBJ2-7,TRBV2,NA,TGTGCCGGCCGGGACAACTCCTACGAGCAGTACTTC,CAGRDNSYEQYF
few,TRBJ1-3,TRBV7-9,NA,TGTGCCAGCAGCTTAACACAGGGTGACACCATATATTTT,CASSLTQGDTIYF
NA,TRBJ2-3,TRBV4-2,NA,TGTGCCAGCAGCCAAGAAAGGGCGGAGGGCATAATTTCCACTGTACGGTATTTT,CASSQERAEGIISTVRYF
NA,TRBJ1-4,TRBV4-2,NA,TGTGCCAGCAGCGGGCGACCTGGGGAAAAACTGTTTTTT,CASSGRPGEKLFF
NA,TRBJ2-7,TRBV4-1,TRBD2,TGCGCCAGCAGCCAAGATGGGGGACTAGCGGGAGGCCACGAGCAGTACTTC,CASSQDGGLAGGHEQYF
NA,TRBJ1-6,TRBV5-1,TRBD1,TGCGCCAGCAGCTTGGCCGGACAGGGGTCGGACTCACCCCTCCACTTT,CASSLAGQGSDSPLHF
NA,TRBJ2-6,TRBV5-1,NA,TGCGCCAGCAGCCTAGCGCTAAGTTCTGGGGCCAACGTCCTGACTTTC,CASSLALSSGANVLTF
NA,TRBJ1-1,TRBV4-2,NA,TGTGCCAGCAGCCAAGTCCGACAGGAAGCTTTCTTT,CASSQVRQEAFF
NA,TRBJ1-2,TRBV21-1,NA,TGTGCCAGCAGCAAAAATGGAGGGGAGCGAAGACCTAACTATGGCTACACCTTC,CASSKNGGERRPNYGYTF
NA,TRBJ2-5,TRBV5-1,NA,TGCGCCAGCAGCTCTCGCGAGACCCAGTACTTC,CASSSRETQYF
NA,TRBJ2-7,TRBV19,NA,TGTGCCAGTAGCCGATCGGCACAGTCGAGCTCCTACGAGCAGTACTTC,CASSRSAQSSSYEQYF
NA,TRBJ2-6,TRBV19,NA,TGTGCCAGTAGTATCAATGCGGGTGTCTCGGCCAACGTCCTGACTTTC,CASSINAGVSANVLTF
NA,TRBJ2-7,TRBV6-1,NA,TGTGCCAGCAGTGTGGGGGTAGCCTACGAGCAGTACTTC,CASSVGVAYEQYF
NA,TRBJ2-5,TRBV15,NA,TGTGCCACCAGCAGGGGCGGGGGACAAAATTTCGAGACCCAGTACTTC,CATSRGGGQNFETQYF
NA,TRBJ2-7,TRBV21-1,NA,TGTGCCAGCAGCAAACGCTATTCAGCGGGTACAGGATTGTACGAGCAGTACTTC,CASSKRYSAGTGLYEQYF
NA,TRBJ1-5,TRBV7-8,TRBD1,TGTGCCAGCAGCTTGACCGACAGGGTCGGGCTTCAGCCCCAGCATTTT,CASSLTDRVGLQPQHF
few,TRBJ1-2,TRBV7-9,NA,TGTGCCAGCAGCTTAGATCTGACAGGCTATGGCTACACCTTC,CASSLDLTGYGYTF
few,TRBJ1-2,TRBV7-9,TRBD1,TGTGCCAGCAGCTCACAGGGGAACTATGGCTACACCTTC,CASSSQGNYGYTF
NA,TRBJ1-2,TRBV6-5,NA,TGTGCCAGCAGTTACTCACTAGGGTCAGGGATGAGTGGCTACACCTTC,CASSYSLGSGMSGYTF